Sequencing of this TCR beta chain was carried out in a study of Ad26.COV2.S vaccination and SARS-CoV-2 variants. As for the study in general: Donor allocation was to the COV1001 Ad26.COV2.S trial arm. Whole-study findings and limits: While placebo recipients had lower spike-specific TCR breadth, vaccine recipients had more.

Details on this clone: As yet, its antigen is unknown.

Measured with immunoSEQ multiplex PCR; TCRdb has only the in-frame clones, and not every one. The data contain around 420,000 clones, 85% to 90% of them singletons. V was pared by 5 bases and J by 3 bases, with 8 bases between. Germline lookup yields CDR1 LNHDA and CDR2 SQIVND (reference sequence). This CDR3 region has 13 residues. Noted treatment: roughly 19 received Ad26.COV2.S at low or high dose, single or two shots; about 5 received placebo; per-sample allocation not given. It was on day 63 after the first vaccine or placebo injection that samples were taken. This sample comprised peripheral blood, obtained in a trial of Ad26.COV2.S vaccine versus placebo. The chain uses TRBV19 and TRBJ2-1, with D possibly being TRBD1 (6 bases). The receptor was derived from a person between 18 and 65 years old who received the Ad26.COV2.S COVID-19 vaccine or a placebo. The DNA of the CDR3 is TGTGCCAGTAGTCAGGGGTACTACAATGAGCAGTTCTTC. Its protein is CASSQGYYNEQFF.